The text below deals with one TCR beta chain. The target antigen is unknown. Primers included in the PCR were 60 Vbeta and 13 Jbeta primers. Using immunoSEQ multiplex PCR, the repertoire was profiled, and TCRdb retains in-frame clones only, with some absent. The sample consists of approximately 260,000 clones, 80% to 90% of them appearing once. The germline V gene encodes CDR1 MGHRA and CDR2 YSYEKL. The CDR3 is 17 amino acids. Trimming removed 0 bases from V and 7 bases from J; junction bases left unmatched: 4. The data derive from a study of cytomegalovirus exposure and HLA in healthy donors. Regarding the study as a whole: Earlier results showed most TCR beta V segments being productive about 87% or about 30% of the time. As a later analysis revealed, most CMV-associated TCR beta chains appeared HLA-restricted.

What was sequenced was PBMCs. This clonotype was obtained from a woman between 40 and 50 years old in good health and CMV-seropositive. The chain carries TRBV4-1 and TRBJ2-1, with TRBD2 matching over 15 bases. The CDR3 reads CASSQDPGTSGRNEQFF. The CDR3 DNA reads TGCGCCAGCAGCCAAGATCCCGGGACTAGCGGGAGGAATGAGCAGTTCTTC.